These 20 T cell receptor beta chains originate from one sample sequenced in a study of identifying expanded T cells in peripheral blood. TCRdb's copy holds only in-frame clones and misses some; the assay was immunoSEQ multiplex PCR. The table has around 85,000 clones, around 91% seen once. Source material: blood. The receptors here all came from a person aged 18 to 70 in good health.

The rearrangement joins TRBV19 to TRBJ1-1; D may be TRBD1 (6 bases). V was clipped by 5 bases and J by 1 base, with 8 bases between them. Germline values: CDR1 LNHDA, CDR2 SQIVND (reference sequence). CDR3 length: 13 residues. Here the CDR3 reads CASSLQGNTEAFF. CDR3 nucleotides: TGTGCCAGTAGTTTACAGGGGAACACTGAAGCTTTCTTT.

The chain carries TRBV6-6 and TRBJ2-1, with 8 positions matching TRBD2. CDR1 and CDR2 (germline): MNHNY, SVGAGI (reference sequence). CDR3 length: 15 residues. V shed 3 bases, J shed 5 bases, and the junction held 6 bases outside the gene matches. CDR3 bases: TGTGCCAGCAGTTATAGGCTAGCGGGTAACAATGAGCAGTTCTTC. Protein sequence: CASSYRLAGNNEQFF.

The V and J genes are TRBV2 and TRBJ2-1; D uncertain. CDR1 is SNHLY and CDR2 is FYNNEI in the germline V gene. The CDR3 runs to 12 residues. V was clipped by 3 bases and J by 16 bases, with 16 bases between them. CDR3 DNA sequence: TGTGCCAGCAGTGATGCGTCCTCGAAAGGTTTCTTC. It is translated as CASSDASSKGFF. The full variable domain, its missing parts supplied by reference TRBV2 and TRBJ2-1, is EPEVTQTPSHQVTQMGQEVILRCVPISNHLYFYWYRQILGQKVEFLVSFYNNEISEKSEIFDDQFSVERPDGSNFTLKIRSTKLEDSAMYFCASSDASSKGFFGPGTRLTVL.

This clone was observed once. This chain connects TRBV23-1 to TRBJ2-2; 7 nucleotides line up with TRBD1. TRBV23-1 is an ORF for which the function is uncertain. CDR3 length equals 21 residues. After removal of 3 bases from V and 2 bases from J, the junction contained 21 bases not matched to a gene. CDR3 region: CASSQCRPGQRVSLNTGELFF. Written as DNA, the CDR3 is TGCGCCAGCAGTCAGTGCCGTCCGGGACAGCGAGTGTCCCTTAACACCGGGGAGCTGTTTTTT.

V usage is TRBV5-1 and J usage is TRBJ1-2; weak D call: TRBD1 (5 bases). CDR1 is SGHRS, CDR2 YFSETQ, per germline. The CDR3 covers 15 residues. The germline V and J ends were trimmed by 4 bases and 8 bases, with 21 bases remaining between them. The CDR3 reads CASSVTPGTNEGYTF. DNA for the CDR3: TGCGCCAGCAGCGTTACCCCCGGGACCAACGAGGGCTACACCTTC.

This rearrangement joins TRBV7-9 to TRBJ2-5, with D hard to call. V lost 5 bases, J lost 0 bases, and 10 bases lay in between. The CDR3 covers 14 residues. Germline CDR1 SEHNR, CDR2 FQNEAQ (reference sequence). CDR3: CASSDLGYQETQYF. CDR3 DNA: TGTGCCAGCAGCGACCTTGGGTACCAAGAGACCCAGTACTTC.

The chain joins TRBV6-5 to TRBJ2-5; D gene unclear. This CDR3 spans 13 amino acids. The germline CDR1 and CDR2 sequences are MNHEY and SVGAGI. The V gene lost 5 bases and the J gene lost 4 bases, with 11 bases spanning the gap. CDR3 nucleotide sequence: TGTGCCAGCAGTCCGCCCGGAAGAGAGACCCAGTACTTC. Its protein is CASSPPGRETQYF.

This sequence joins TRBV28 and TRBJ2-7, with D possibly matching TRBD2 (5 bases). The V and J ends lost 5 bases and 0 bases respectively, with 14 bases between them. CDR1 and CDR2 (germline): MDHEN, SYDVKM. This CDR3 has 15 amino acids. CDR3 sequence reads: CASSPTGTSSYEQYF. As DNA, the CDR3 is TGTGCCAGCAGTCCGACGGGAACCAGCTCCTACGAGCAGTACTTC.

The gene calls are TRBV11-2 and TRBJ1-1; D might be TRBD1 (5 bases). This CDR3 comprises 17 residues. Germline assignment: CDR1 SGHAT and CDR2 FQNNGV. V lost 7 bases to trimming and J lost 4 bases, with 25 bases between them. The CDR3 sequence: CASTIGRTTVGITEAFF. The CDR3 nucleotides read TGTGCCAGCACGATAGGGCGAACGACAGTTGGAATCACTGAAGCTTTCTTT.

This rearrangement joins TRBV25-1 to TRBJ2-2, with D possibly matching TRBD2 (7 bases). This CDR3 spans 17 amino acids. The V gene's germline CDR1 is MGHDK and CDR2 SYGVNS. The ends were cut back, 0 bases at V and 5 bases at J, with 16 bases in the middle. CDR3 DNA sequence: TGTGCCAGCAGTGAATATAGGGGGGGCGGACTAACCGGGGAGCTGTTTTTT. Translating it yields CASSEYRGGGLTGELFF. The full variable domain, with the rest looked up from reference TRBV25-1 and TRBJ2-2, is EADIYQTPRYLVIGTGKKITLECSQTMGHDKMYWYQQDPGMELHLIHYSYGVNSTEKGDLSSESTVSRIRTEHFPLTLESARPSHTSQYLCASSEYRGGGLTGELFFGEGSRLTVL.

The CDR3: CAIRGGQGKSSGANVLTF. The CDR3 coding sequence is TGTGCCATCAGGGGGGGACAGGGAAAAAGCTCTGGGGCCAACGTCCTGACTTTC. This chain links TRBV10-3 with TRBJ2-6; TRBD1 agrees at 9 bases. The J segment lost 0 bases and the V segment lost 6 bases, leaving 9 bases of the junction unmatched. CDR1 is ENHRY, CDR2 SYGVKD, per germline. The CDR3 has 18 amino acids.

Here the CDR3 DNA reads TGTGCCAGCAGCTTAGAGCGGTTAGACGAGCAGTTCTTC. Translating it yields CASSLERLDEQFF. The rearrangement uses TRBV7-2 and TRBJ2-1; possible D gene TRBD2, 5 bases. The CDR3 covers 13 residues. Trimming cost V 1 base and J 10 bases, with 11 bases left between them. From germline, CDR1 is SGHTA and CDR2 FQGNSA.

This chain uses TRBV5-6 with TRBJ2-3; D may be TRBD1 (6 bases). V lost 4 bases and J 3 bases, leaving 12 bases between the germline ends. Germline CDR1 and CDR2: SGHDT and YYEEEE. This CDR3 has 14 residues. The CDR3 DNA follows: TGTGCCAGCAGCCCCTGGACAGTTACAGATACGCAGTATTTT. This codes for CASSPWTVTDTQYF.

Only one count was recorded for this clone. The rearrangement joins TRBV5-4 to TRBJ1-1; D gene unclear. Trimming removed 4 bases from V and 8 bases from J, with 9 bases in between. This CDR3 contains 11 residues. Germline V gene sequence: CDR1 SGHNT, CDR2 YYREEE (reference sequence). CDR3: CASSLLAEAFF. The CDR3 nucleotides read TGTGCCAGCAGCCTGCTGGCAGAAGCTTTCTTT.

CDR3 nucleotide sequence: TGTGCCAGCAGCCCGTGGACAGGGGTGAATGAGCAGTTCTTC. This codes for CASSPWTGVNEQFF. The genes are TRBV5-6 and TRBJ2-1; 9 nucleotides align to TRBD1. The ends lost 4 bases at V and 7 bases at J; junction bases unmatched: 6. Germline V gene data show CDR1 as SGHDT and CDR2 as YYEEEE. The CDR3 runs 14 residues.

V and J are TRBV29-1 and TRBJ2-7; 9 nucleotides match TRBD1. CDR1 SQVTM and CDR2 ANQGSEA come from the germline V gene. The CDR3 is 13 amino acids. CDR3 region: CSVNGQGIYEQYF. Written as DNA, the CDR3 is TGCAGTGTTAATGGACAGGGGATATACGAGCAGTACTTC.

This clone occurred a few times. J is TRBJ1-4 and V is TRBV6-5; TRBD1 matches at 9 bases. Germline loops: CDR1 MNHEY, CDR2 SVGAGI. With V trimmed by 5 bases and J by 10 bases, 8 bases remained unmatched. This CDR3 has 14 amino acids. CDR3 loop: CASSPDRGGGKLFF. The CDR3 DNA reads as TGTGCCAGCAGTCCGGACAGGGGAGGTGGAAAACTGTTTTTT.

This sequence joins TRBV6-5 and TRBJ2-3; unclear D gene. Deletions cut 0 bases from V and 1 base from J, with 5 bases between. The germline CDR1 and CDR2 sequences are MNHEY and SVGAGI. CDR3 length: 14 residues. CDR3 loop: CASSYSRGTDTQYF. CDR3 bases: TGTGCCAGCAGTTACTCGAGAGGCACAGATACGCAGTATTTT.

This clone was seen only once. This chain connects TRBV19 to TRBJ2-1, with D perhaps TRBD1 or TRBD2 (5 bases each). V was pared by 8 bases and J by 0 bases, with 8 bases between. Looked up from germline, CDR1 is LNHDA and CDR2 is SQIVND (reference sequence). The CDR3 covers 13 residues. As DNA, the CDR3 is TGTGCCAGTTCCGGGACCTCCTACAATGAGCAGTTCTTC. Translating it yields CASSGTSYNEQFF.

The chain joins TRBV13 to TRBJ1-1; unclear D gene. CDR1 and CDR2 from the germline V gene are PRHDT and FYEKMQ (reference sequence). V dropped 3 bases and J dropped 0 bases, with 8 bases sitting between them. The CDR3 is 14 residues long. CDR3 DNA: TGTGCCAGCAGCTTGGGGTTCATGAACACTGAAGCTTTCTTT. It codes for CASSLGFMNTEAFF.